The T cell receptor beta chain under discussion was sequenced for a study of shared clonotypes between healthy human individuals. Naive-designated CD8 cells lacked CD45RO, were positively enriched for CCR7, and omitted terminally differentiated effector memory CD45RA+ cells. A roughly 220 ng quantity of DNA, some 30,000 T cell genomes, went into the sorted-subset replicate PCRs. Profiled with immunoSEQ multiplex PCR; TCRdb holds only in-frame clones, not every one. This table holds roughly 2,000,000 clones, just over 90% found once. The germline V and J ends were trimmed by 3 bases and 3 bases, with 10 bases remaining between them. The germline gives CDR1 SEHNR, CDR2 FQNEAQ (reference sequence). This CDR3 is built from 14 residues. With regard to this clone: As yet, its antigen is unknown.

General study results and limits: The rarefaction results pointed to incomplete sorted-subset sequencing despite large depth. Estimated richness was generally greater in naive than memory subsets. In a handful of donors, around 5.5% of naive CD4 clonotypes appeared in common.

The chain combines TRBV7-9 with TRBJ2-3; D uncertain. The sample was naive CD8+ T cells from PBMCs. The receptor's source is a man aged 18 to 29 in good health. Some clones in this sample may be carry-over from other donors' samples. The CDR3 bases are TGTGCCAGCAGCTTCTCTCTGGGGACAGATACGCAGTATTTT. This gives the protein CASSFSLGTDTQYF.